Presented here are 11 T cell receptor beta chains from one specimen sequenced in a study of T cell repertoires in cytomegalovirus infection. Each CDR3 protein is one row after TCRdb ran MiXCR on the reads. This table has 650,000 to 850,000 distinct CDR3 sequences, roughly 28% appearing once. These receptors have no identified antigens. Sample: cultured CD8+ T cells from PBMCs, taken from culture after CMV antigen stimulation. These receptors all come from a human donor in good health (CMV status not recorded). Some clones in this sample may be carry-over from other donors' samples.

The V gene is TRBV4-1, the J gene TRBJ1-5; D call uncertain. Germline loops: CDR1 MGHRA, CDR2 YSYEKL. The CDR3 is made up of 15 amino acids. V was cut by 5 bases and J by 0 bases, with 11 bases left in between. CDR3 loop: CASSLESLSNQPQHF. CDR3 nucleotide sequence: TGCGCCAGCAGCTTGGAGAGCCTTAGCAATCAGCCCCAGCATTTT.

This clonotype was counted only a few times. The chain recombines TRBV7-6 with TRBJ2-3; D ambiguous. The CDR3 has 14 amino acids. V lost 2 bases to trimming and J lost 6 bases, with 12 bases between them. CDR1 and CDR2 (germline): SGHVS, FNYEAQ. CDR3: CASSLSESADTQYF. CDR3 coding DNA: TGTGCCAGCAGCTTATCCGAGTCAGCTGATACGCAGTATTTT.

This chain uses TRBV27 with TRBJ2-1, with 12 nucleotides matching TRBD2. CDR3 size: 18 residues. Germline CDR1 reads MNHEY; CDR2 reads SMNVEV (reference sequence). Trimming took 3 bases from V and 2 from J; bases not matched to a gene: 8. The CDR3 loop reads CASSLGWLAGGTYNEQFF. CDR3 bases: TGTGCCAGCAGTTTGGGGTGGCTAGCGGGGGGGACCTACAATGAGCAGTTCTTC.

This clonotype has just a few counts. The genes are TRBV28 and TRBJ2-5; D is perhaps TRBD1 (5 bases). V was shortened by 6 bases and J by 2 bases, with 16 bases between the two germline ends. Germline V lookup: CDR1 MDHEN, CDR2 SYDVKM. The CDR3 is made up of 15 amino acids. Here the CDR3 reads CASSRSRVGQETQYF. CDR3 DNA: TGTGCCAGCAGCCGTTCCAGGGTGGGGCAAGAGACCCAGTACTTC.

This chain joins TRBV6-5 and TRBJ2-7; 7 positions match TRBD1. The CDR3 sequence is 16 residues long. The V gene's germline CDR1 is MNHEY and CDR2 SVGAGI. J gave up 4 bases and V 2 bases, and 11 bases lay outside the gene matches. CDR3 nucleotide sequence: TGTGCCAGCAGTTACACCGGCCGGGACAGAGATTACGAGCAGTACTTC. Residues: CASSYTGRDRDYEQYF.

The table lists this clonotype with a few counts. V and J are TRBV7-8 and TRBJ1-1; tentatively, D is TRBD1 (6 bases). The CDR3 is made up of 16 amino acids. V dropped 5 bases and J dropped 2 bases, with 18 bases sitting between them. The V gene's germline CDR1 is SGHVS and CDR2 FQNEAQ. CDR3 sequence reads: CASSLLGQHRNTEAFF. The CDR3 region has the DNA TGTGCCAGCAGCCTCCTCGGACAGCACCGAAACACTGAAGCTTTCTTT.

This clonotype has a handful of counts. The genes are TRBV20-1 and TRBJ2-5; tentatively, D is TRBD2 (6 bases). This CDR3 region has 12 residues. V lost 5 bases and J lost 2, with 9 bases in between. The V gene's germline CDR1 is DFQATT and CDR2 SNEGSKA (reference sequence). The CDR3 DNA reads as TGCAGTGCTCTGGGACTGCAAGAGACCCAGTACTTC. Its translation: CSALGLQETQYF.

This clonotype was picked up a small number of times. The chain recombines TRBV6-2 or TRBV6-3 with TRBJ2-2; 8 bases line up with TRBD2. Unmatched junction bases numbered 3, after V lost 2 bases and J lost 1 base. The CDR3 is 16 residues long. Germline CDR1 is MNHEY and CDR2 is SVGEGT. CDR3 amino acids: CASSYKGLVNTGELFF. CDR3 DNA sequence: TGTGCCAGCAGTTACAAGGGACTAGTGAACACCGGGGAGCTGTTTTTT.

This clonotype was counted a few times. The chain has TRBV12-3 or TRBV12-4 and TRBJ2-2, with 8 bases lining up with TRBD2. The ends lost 8 bases at V and 7 bases at J; junction bases unmatched: 21. The CDR3 length is 18 residues. The CDR3 region is CASVLRGVAGFVHGELFF. CDR3 in DNA: TGTGCCAGCGTACTTCGGGGAGTAGCGGGGTTCGTACACGGGGAGCTGTTTTTT.

V usage is TRBV12-3 or TRBV12-4 and J usage is TRBJ2-3; 13 nucleotides line up with TRBD2. The CDR3 is 20 residues long. J was trimmed by 2 bases and V by 7 bases; bases with no gene match: 18. CDR3 in DNA: TGTGCCAGCATCGCTACCCTCAGGACTAGCGGGGGACCGAACACAGATACGCAGTATTTT. Protein sequence: CASIATLRTSGGPNTDTQYF.

In this sample, this clonotype turned up many times. The CDR3 coding sequence is TGTGCCAGCAGCCCCCAAGGAGTGAGGGAGCTGTTTTTT. Protein product: CASSPQGVRELFF. The chain recombines TRBV3-1 with TRBJ2-2; unclear D gene. Germline loops: CDR1 LGHDT, CDR2 YNNKEL (reference sequence). Trimming removed 4 bases from V and 9 bases from J, with 12 bases in between. The CDR3 covers 13 residues.